One and the same sample provided the 10 T cell receptor beta chains below, sequenced in a study of control samples from healthy donors and cancer patients. Profiling relied on immunoSEQ multiplex PCR, and the TCRdb table lists in-frame clones only, not all of them. The table shows about 150,000 clones, with over 85% occurring only once. Sequenced input: blood. These TCRs come from a man aged 50-59 years in good health.

This chain's CDR3 is CASSDPGEGYGYTF. As DNA, the CDR3 is TGTGCCAGCAGTGATCCGGGCGAAGGGTATGGCTACACCTTC. V is TRBV2 and J is TRBJ1-2; D call uncertain. This CDR3 is 14 amino acids long. The V gene's germline CDR1 is SNHLY and CDR2 FYNNEI. With 3 bases removed from V and 5 bases from J, the gap between germline ends came to 13 bases.

The J gene is TRBJ2-7, the V gene TRBV27; TRBD1 matches at 12 bases. Germline trimming cut 2 bases from V and 6 bases from J; bases unmatched to any gene: 11. Germline assignment: CDR1 MNHEY and CDR2 SMNVEV (reference sequence). This CDR3 has 17 amino acids. CDR3 sequence (DNA): TGTGCCAGCAGTTTAAGTGGGACAGGGGGCACCTTCAGCGAGCAGTACTTC. Its translation is CASSLSGTGGTFSEQYF.

The V gene is TRBV30, the J gene TRBJ1-1, with unresolved D. The ends were cut back, 3 bases at V and 5 bases at J, with 10 bases in the middle. The CDR3 covers 12 residues. Germline assignment: CDR1 GTSNPN and CDR2 SVGIG (reference sequence). The CDR3 here is CAWRASGTEAFF. For the CDR3, the DNA is TGTGCCTGGAGGGCGTCGGGTACTGAAGCTTTCTTT.

This sequence joins TRBV7-9 and TRBJ2-1, with TRBD2 matching 8 bases. V was clipped by 5 bases and J by 7 bases; unmatched bases: 4. Germline CDR1 SEHNR, CDR2 FQNEAQ (reference sequence). The CDR3 runs to 13 residues. The CDR3 region is CASSAGTSNEQFF. CDR3 DNA sequence: TGTGCCAGCAGCGCCGGGACTAGTAATGAGCAGTTCTTC.

This clone was seen a single time. The chain has TRBV28 and TRBJ1-1; 7 bases map to TRBD1. Germline CDR1 is MDHEN and CDR2 is SYDVKM. V lost 5 bases to trimming and J lost 5 bases; unmatched junction nucleotides: 8. This CDR3 has 14 residues. The CDR3 sequence: CASSGDRVVTEAFF. For the CDR3, the DNA is TGTGCCAGCAGTGGAGACAGGGTGGTGACTGAAGCTTTCTTT.

CDR3 nucleotides: TGTGCCAGCAGCCTAACCGGGACAGGGAACACTGAAGCTTTCTTT. Encoded protein: CASSLTGTGNTEAFF. The V gene is TRBV13, the J gene TRBJ1-1; 8 bases fit TRBD1. This CDR3 is built from 15 residues. Germline V gene lookup returns CDR1 PRHDT and CDR2 FYEKMQ (reference sequence). The ends lost 5 bases at V and 1 base at J; junction bases unmatched: 6.

J is TRBJ2-5 and V is TRBV11-2, with 8 bases matching TRBD2. Germline CDR1 is SGHAT and CDR2 is FQNNGV. The CDR3 is made up of 14 amino acids. V was clipped by 7 bases and J by 4 bases; unmatched bases: 8. DNA of the CDR3: TGTGCCAGCACCGGAGGGACTAGAAGAGAGACCCAGTACTTC. As protein: CASTGGTRRETQYF.

This chain uses TRBV19 with TRBJ1-3; TRBD1 matches 7 bases. CDR3 size: 15 residues. V lost 6 bases and J lost 5; bases outside the gene matches: 10. Germline V gene data show CDR1 as LNHDA and CDR2 as SQIVND (reference sequence). CDR3 coding DNA: TGTGCCAGTAGAGATGAGGGGGCTTTGCGAAACACCATATATTTT. Protein: CASRDEGALRNTIYF.

In its sample, this clone was seen once. This chain uses TRBV4-2 with TRBJ1-5; D is unclear. The V end was cut by 2 bases, the J end by 1 base, with 6 bases between. Per the germline V gene, CDR1 is LGHNA and CDR2 is YNFKEQ. The CDR3 extends over 14 amino acids. The CDR3 nucleotides are TGTGCCAGCAGCCAACCGGACAGCAATCAGCCCCAGCATTTT. Amino acids: CASSQPDSNQPQHF.

The chain carries TRBV10-1 and TRBJ2-3, with D perhaps matching TRBD1 (6 bases). The CDR3 has 15 residues. V was cut by 7 bases and J by 2 bases, with 16 bases left in between. In germline, CDR1 is WNHNN, CDR2 SYGVQD (reference sequence). CDR3 in amino acids: CASNKDSTFTDTQYF. The CDR3 coding sequence is TGCGCCAGCAACAAGGACAGCACATTCACAGATACGCAGTATTTT.